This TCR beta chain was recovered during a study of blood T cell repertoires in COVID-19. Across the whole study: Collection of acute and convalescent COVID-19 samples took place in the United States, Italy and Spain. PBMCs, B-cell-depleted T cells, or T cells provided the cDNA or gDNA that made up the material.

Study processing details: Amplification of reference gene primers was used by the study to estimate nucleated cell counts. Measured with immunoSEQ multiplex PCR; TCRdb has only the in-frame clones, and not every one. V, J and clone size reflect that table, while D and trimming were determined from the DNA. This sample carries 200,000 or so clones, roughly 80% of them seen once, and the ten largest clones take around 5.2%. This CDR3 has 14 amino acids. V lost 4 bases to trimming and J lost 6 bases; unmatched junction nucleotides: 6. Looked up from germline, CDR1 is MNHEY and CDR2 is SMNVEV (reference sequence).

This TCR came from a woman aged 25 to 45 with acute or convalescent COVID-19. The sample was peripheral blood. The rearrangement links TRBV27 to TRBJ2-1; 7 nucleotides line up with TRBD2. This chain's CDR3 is CASSSYGGGNEQFF. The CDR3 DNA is TGTGCCAGCAGTTCCTACGGCGGGGGCAATGAGCAGTTCTTC.